This entry lists 29 T cell receptor beta chains sequenced from one sample in a study of cytomegalovirus exposure and HLA in healthy donors. Primers: 60 Vbeta forward and 13 Jbeta reverse. The assay was immunoSEQ multiplex PCR, and TCRdb's table has in-frame clones only and misses some. The sample records around 44,000 clones, roughly nine tenths being singletons. Sequencing used PBMCs. These receptors were collected from a woman aged 40 to 50 in good health and CMV-seropositive.

The chain combines TRBV19 with TRBJ1-2; maybe TRBD1 (6 bases). V gave up 6 bases and J gave up 2 bases, with 13 bases separating them. CDR3 length equals 14 residues. CDR1 LNHDA and CDR2 SQIVND come from the germline V gene (reference sequence). The CDR3 loop is CASRWGRGNYGYTF. The CDR3, as DNA: TGTGCCAGTAGGTGGGGCAGGGGAAACTATGGCTACACCTTC.

V usage is TRBV21-1 and J usage is TRBJ2-2; no check of the table's D call, TRBD2, against the DNA was made. TRBV21-1 is labeled a pseudogene. The CDR3 is 16 residues long. The CDR3 spells CASRGSGVSQTGELFF. In DNA, the CDR3 is TGTGCCAGCCGGGGTTCGGGAGTCTCCCAAACCGGGGAGCTGTTTTTT.

The chain joins TRBV11-2 to TRBJ2-1, with TRBD2 matching over 8 bases. Germline V gives CDR1 SGHAT, CDR2 FQNNGV. The J segment lost 4 bases and the V segment lost 1 base, leaving 3 bases of the junction unmatched. CDR3 length: 15 amino acids. As DNA, the CDR3 is TGTGCCAGCAGCTTAGTCGGGGGGGGATACAATGAGCAGTTCTTC. This sequence encodes CASSLVGGGYNEQFF. Drawing the rest from reference TRBV11-2 and TRBJ2-1, the complete variable domain is EAGVAQSPRYKIIEKRQSVAFWCNPISGHATLYWYQQILGQGPKLLIQFQNNGVVDDSQLPKDRFSAERLKGVDSTLKIQPAKLEDSAVYLCASSLVGGGYNEQFFGPGTRLTVL.

The genes are TRBV6-1 and TRBJ1-5; a possible D gene is TRBD1 (6 bases). V lost 4 bases to trimming and J lost 3 bases, with 7 bases between them. Looked up from germline, CDR1 is MNHNS and CDR2 is SASEGT. The CDR3 runs to 13 residues. CDR3 region: CASSAGHNQPQHF. The CDR3 coding sequence is TGTGCCAGCAGTGCGGGACACAATCAGCCCCAGCATTTT.

The V and J genes are TRBV7-9 and TRBJ2-3, with 13 bases that match TRBD2. The V gene's germline CDR1 is SEHNR and CDR2 FQNEAQ (reference sequence). With V trimmed by 3 bases and J by 4 bases, 7 bases remained unmatched. The CDR3 loop spans 17 amino acids. CDR3 protein: CASSFPGTSGTADTQYF. The CDR3 DNA reads TGTGCCAGCAGCTTTCCCGGGACTAGCGGGACCGCAGATACGCAGTATTTT.

The J gene is TRBJ2-7, the V gene TRBV6-6; D is perhaps TRBD1 (5 bases). Germline assignment: CDR1 MNHNY and CDR2 SVGAGI (reference sequence). Trimming took 5 bases from V and 2 from J, leaving 13 bases between them. CDR3 length: 14 residues. Here the CDR3 DNA reads TGTGCCAGCAGTCCCACTGGGGCAACCTACGAGCAGTACTTC. Translation: CASSPTGATYEQYF.

This clone was counted only a few times. The V call is TRBV5-1, the J call TRBJ2-1; 10 bases are shared with TRBD2. There are 15 residues in the CDR3. Germline V gene lookup returns CDR1 SGHRS and CDR2 YFSETQ. The junction had 6 bases not matched to a gene; V was cut back by 4 bases and J by 5 bases. This chain's CDR3 is CASSQVAGGNNEQFF. The CDR3 nucleotides read TGCGCCAGCAGCCAAGTAGCGGGGGGAAACAATGAGCAGTTCTTC. Using reference TRBV5-1 and TRBJ2-1 for the parts outside the CDR3, the full variable domain is KAGVTQTPRYLIKTRGQQVTLSCSPISGHRSVSWYQQTPGQGLQFLFEYFSETQRNKGNFPGRFSGRQFSNSRSEMNVSTLELGDSALYLCASSQVAGGNNEQFFGPGTRLTVL.

This sequence joins TRBV30 and TRBJ2-7, with 11 positions matching TRBD1. The CDR3 consists of 14 residues. The J segment lost 6 bases and the V segment lost 3 bases, leaving 7 bases of the junction unmatched. Germline CDR1 and CDR2: GTSNPN and SVGIG (reference sequence). The CDR3 sequence is CAWSAGTGGREQYF. The CDR3 DNA sequence: TGTGCCTGGAGCGCCGGGACAGGGGGGCGCGAGCAGTACTTC.

This clone was seen once. The V call is TRBV25-1, the J call TRBJ1-6; possible D gene TRBD1, 6 bases. Looked up from germline, CDR1 is MGHDK and CDR2 is SYGVNS. The CDR3 extends over 13 amino acids. V gave up 6 bases and J gave up 7 bases, with 10 bases separating them. CDR3 loop: CASRAGTNSPLHF. DNA of the CDR3: TGTGCCAGCAGGGCTGGGACAAATTCACCCCTCCACTTT.

The chain employs TRBV7-3 and TRBJ2-5; 7 nucleotides agree with TRBD1. V trimming: 0 bases; J trimming: 2 bases; junction bases outside the gene matches: 6. CDR1 and CDR2 from the germline V gene are SGHTA and FQGTGA. The CDR3 sequence is 16 residues long. DNA for the CDR3: TGTGCCAGCAGCTTAACAGGGGGCGCTGGGCAAGAGACCCAGTACTTC. Translated, it gives CASSLTGGAGQETQYF.

V usage is TRBV6-6 and J usage is TRBJ2-7, with D uncertain. Trimming pared 6 bases from V and 1 base from J, leaving 7 bases between. The CDR3 runs to 12 residues. Germline V gene sequence: CDR1 MNHNY, CDR2 SVGAGI (reference sequence). CDR3 bases: TGTGCCAGCAGCCCCCTGTCCTACGAGCAGTACTTC. Residues: CASSPLSYEQYF.

The J gene is TRBJ2-3, the V gene TRBV5-1; 11 bases align to TRBD2. Trimming removed 6 bases from V and 2 bases from J; junction bases left unmatched: 5. The CDR3 has 15 residues. In germline, CDR1 is SGHRS, CDR2 YFSETQ. CDR3 protein: CASKVAGGTTDTQYF. The CDR3 bases are TGCGCCAGCAAAGTAGCGGGAGGGACCACAGATACGCAGTATTTT.

The chain uses TRBV11-2 and TRBJ2-5; maybe TRBD2 (6 bases). Germline V lookup: CDR1 SGHAT, CDR2 FQNNGV. Trimming took 5 bases from V and 5 from J, leaving 18 bases between them. The CDR3 runs 15 residues. CDR3 region: CASSETRTGTETQYF. Here the CDR3 DNA reads TGTGCCAGCAGCGAAACTCGGACTGGGACTGAGACCCAGTACTTC.

The rearrangement uses TRBV7-2 and TRBJ1-1; 9 positions agree with TRBD1. Trimming took 5 bases from V and 1 from J; bases not matched to a gene: 5. Looked up from germline, CDR1 is SGHTA and CDR2 is FQGNSA. The CDR3 covers 15 residues. The CDR3 region has the DNA TGTGCCAGCAGCCCGGGACAGGGTCGGAACACTGAAGCTTTCTTT. It translates to CASSPGQGRNTEAFF. Together with reference TRBV7-2 and TRBJ1-1, the CDR3 gives the full variable domain: GAGVSQSPSNKVTEKGKDVELRCDPISGHTALYWYRQSLGQGLEFLIYFQGNSAPDKSGLPSDRFSAERTGGSVSTLTIQRTQQEDSAVYLCASSPGQGRNTEAFFGQGTRLTVV.

Here the CDR3 reads CASSLTPGQSNEQYF. The DNA for the CDR3 is TGTGCCAGCAGCTTGACACCGGGACAGTCGAACGAGCAGTACTTC. V is TRBV5-6 and J is TRBJ2-7; 7 positions match TRBD1. This CDR3 is 15 amino acids long. Germline V gives CDR1 SGHDT, CDR2 YYEEEE. The V gene end was trimmed by 1 base and the J gene end by 5 bases; junction bases not matched to a gene: 9. Full variable domain (remainder filled in from reference TRBV5-6 and TRBJ2-7): DAGVTQSPTHLIKTRGQQVTLRCSPKSGHDTVSWYQQALGQGPQFIFQYYEEEERQRGNFPDRFSGHQFPNYSSELNVNALLLGDSALYLCASSLTPGQSNEQYFGPGTRLTVT.

The CDR3: CASSLGHQATNEKLFF. CDR3 nucleotides: TGTGCCAGCAGCTTAGGACACCAGGCAACTAATGAAAAACTGTTTTTT. The rearrangement links TRBV7-2 to TRBJ1-4; D not resolved. CDR1 SGHTA and CDR2 FQGNSA come from the germline V gene. Trimming left V 1 base short and J 0 bases short, with 9 bases between. The CDR3 extends over 16 amino acids.

The rearrangement joins TRBV7-2 to TRBJ1-5; a possible D gene is TRBD1 (6 bases). V shed 3 bases and J shed 11 bases, with 11 bases lying between them. Germline V gives CDR1 SGHTA, CDR2 FQGNSA. This CDR3 is built from 12 residues. The CDR3 sequence: CASSFHREAQHF. CDR3 nucleotides: TGTGCCAGCAGCTTCCACAGGGAAGCCCAGCATTTT.

This sequence joins TRBV2 and TRBJ1-5; tentative D call: TRBD1 (5 bases). V was clipped by 9 bases and J by 2 bases, with 11 bases between them. The germline V gene has CDR1 SNHLY and CDR2 FYNNEI. This CDR3 is 13 amino acids long. CDR3: CARQTDGNQPQHF. CDR3 bases: TGTGCCAGACAGACAGACGGCAATCAGCCCCAGCATTTT.

The rearrangement joins TRBV27 to TRBJ2-5; 7 nucleotides align to TRBD2. The junction had 6 bases not matched to a gene; V was cut back by 0 bases and J by 11 bases. Germline values: CDR1 MNHEY, CDR2 SMNVEV (reference sequence). This CDR3 comprises 13 residues. CDR3 DNA: TGTGCCAGCAGTTTATCGGGGGGGAGGGGTCAGTACTTC. Translating it yields CASSLSGGRGQYF.

This clone was observed a handful of times. The chain employs TRBV5-1 and TRBJ1-6, with TRBD1 identical over 11 bases. From germline, CDR1 is SGHRS and CDR2 YFSETQ. This CDR3 is 16 amino acids long. After removal of 3 bases from V and 3 bases from J, the junction contained 2 bases not matched to a gene. The CDR3 bases are TGCGCCAGCAGCTCCGGGACAGGGGGCTATAATTCACCCCTCCACTTT. It is translated as CASSSGTGGYNSPLHF.

The J gene is TRBJ2-3, the V gene TRBV5-1; maybe TRBD2 (6 bases). V was clipped by 7 bases and J by 3 bases, with 18 bases between them. Germline loops: CDR1 SGHRS, CDR2 YFSETQ. The CDR3 length is 15 residues. CDR3: CASSSGVEKTDTQYF. The CDR3 DNA reads TGCGCCAGCTCATCGGGGGTGGAAAAGACAGATACGCAGTATTTT.

The chain links TRBV7-2 to TRBJ1-1; TRBD1 matches 7 bases. This CDR3 spans 15 amino acids. Unmatched junction bases numbered 7, after V lost 2 bases and J lost 4 bases. Germline CDR1 and CDR2: SGHTA and FQGNSA. The CDR3 DNA is TGTGCCAGCAGCTTAAGCGCACAGGGGTTCACTGAAGCTTTCTTT. This encodes CASSLSAQGFTEAFF.

The genes are TRBV6-1 and TRBJ2-7; D not resolved. Per germline, CDR1 MNHNS and CDR2 SASEGT. V was clipped by 7 bases and J by 4 bases, with 11 bases between them. The CDR3 covers 12 residues. The CDR3 protein is CASNTLGYEQYF. The CDR3 DNA reads as TGTGCCAGCAACACACTCGGGTACGAGCAGTACTTC.

This chain connects TRBV4-1 to TRBJ2-3; TRBD1 matches at 10 bases. Germline values: CDR1 MGHRA, CDR2 YSYEKL. The CDR3 sequence is 16 residues long. Trimming removed 0 bases from V and 6 bases from J; junction bases left unmatched: 6. The DNA of the CDR3 is TGCGCCAGCAGCCAAGATCGGACAGGGGGAATGGATACGCAGTATTTT. Protein: CASSQDRTGGMDTQYF.

The chain's CDR3 is CASSLVQGYGYTF. CDR3 DNA: TGTGCCAGCAGCTTGGTTCAGGGATATGGCTACACCTTC. The chain carries TRBV5-6 and TRBJ1-2; a weak D match, TRBD1 (5 bases). Germline V gene sequence: CDR1 SGHDT, CDR2 YYEEEE. The V end lost 0 bases, the J end lost 5 bases, and 8 bases lay between the germline ends. The CDR3 length is 13 residues. Variable domain in full (rest from reference TRBV5-6 and TRBJ1-2): DAGVTQSPTHLIKTRGQQVTLRCSPKSGHDTVSWYQQALGQGPQFIFQYYEEEERQRGNFPDRFSGHQFPNYSSELNVNALLLGDSALYLCASSLVQGYGYTFGSGTRLTVV.

With respect to this clone: The junction departs from germline at one end; a sequencing error may be responsible. This rearrangement joins TRBV6-1 to TRBJ2-7; a weak D match, TRBD1 (6 bases). The CDR3 spans 13 residues. Germline CDR1 and CDR2: MNHNS and SASEGT. The CDR3 region is CASTQNGQRGGHF. As DNA, the CDR3 is TGTGCCAGCACCCAAAACGGACAGAGAGGTGGGCACTTC.

This chain joins TRBV19 and TRBJ1-1; tentatively, D is TRBD1 (5 bases). With 4 bases removed from V and 5 bases from J, the gap between germline ends came to 20 bases. The CDR3 length is 16 residues. Germline CDR1 reads LNHDA; CDR2 reads SQIVND (reference sequence). Here the CDR3 DNA reads TGTGCCAGTAGTAGCCGGAGGGGCAACAGGAAGACTGAAGCTTTCTTT. Amino acids: CASSSRRGNRKTEAFF.

V gene TRBV2 combines with J gene TRBJ1-5; TRBD1 is a possible D gene (5 bases). Looked up from germline, CDR1 is SNHLY and CDR2 is FYNNEI. V gave up 4 bases and J gave up 6 bases, with 13 bases separating them. The CDR3 runs 14 residues. The CDR3 region is CASSGGQGGQPQHF. The CDR3 coding sequence is TGTGCCAGCAGTGGTGGGCAGGGTGGTCAGCCCCAGCATTTT.

The genes are TRBV10-3 and TRBJ1-4; 11 bases are shared with TRBD1. The CDR3 has 15 residues. Looked up from germline, CDR1 is ENHRY and CDR2 is SYGVKD. V shed 10 bases, J shed 3 bases, and the junction held 7 bases outside the gene matches. The CDR3 protein is CATRTGGASNEKLFF. CDR3 nucleotides: TGTGCCACAAGGACAGGGGGCGCTTCTAATGAAAAACTGTTTTTT.